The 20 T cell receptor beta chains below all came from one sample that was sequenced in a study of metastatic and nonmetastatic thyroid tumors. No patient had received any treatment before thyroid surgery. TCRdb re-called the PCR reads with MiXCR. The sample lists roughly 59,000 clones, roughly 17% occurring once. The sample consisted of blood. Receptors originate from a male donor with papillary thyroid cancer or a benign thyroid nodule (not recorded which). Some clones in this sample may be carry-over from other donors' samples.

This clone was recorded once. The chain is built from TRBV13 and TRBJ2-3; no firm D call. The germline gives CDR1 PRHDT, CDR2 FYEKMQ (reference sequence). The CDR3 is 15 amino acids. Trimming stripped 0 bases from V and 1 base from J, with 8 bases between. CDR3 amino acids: CASSLGRQGTDTQYF. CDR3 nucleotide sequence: TGTGCCAGCAGCTTAGGCAGGCAAGGCACAGATACGCAGTATTTT.

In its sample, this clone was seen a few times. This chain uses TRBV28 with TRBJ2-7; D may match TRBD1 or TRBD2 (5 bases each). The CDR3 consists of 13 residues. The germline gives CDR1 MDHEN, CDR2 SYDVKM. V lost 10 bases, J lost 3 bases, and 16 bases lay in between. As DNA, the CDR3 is TGTGCCACCCATACAGGAGGCGTCTACGAGCAGTACTTC. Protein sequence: CATHTGGVYEQYF.

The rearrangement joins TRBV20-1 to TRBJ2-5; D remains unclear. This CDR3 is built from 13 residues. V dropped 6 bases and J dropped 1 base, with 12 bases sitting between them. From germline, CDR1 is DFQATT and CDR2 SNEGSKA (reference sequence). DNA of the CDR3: TGCAGTGCCCCCCGGCTTCGCCAAGAGACCCAGTACTTC. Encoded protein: CSAPRLRQETQYF.

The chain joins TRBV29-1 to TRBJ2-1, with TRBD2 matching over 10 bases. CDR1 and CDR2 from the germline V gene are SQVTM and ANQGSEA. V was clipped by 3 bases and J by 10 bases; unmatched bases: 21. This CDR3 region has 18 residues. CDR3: CSVDRASGSPLAGGEQFF. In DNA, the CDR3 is TGCAGCGTTGATAGGGCTAGCGGGAGCCCCCTGGCCGGCGGCGAGCAGTTCTTC.

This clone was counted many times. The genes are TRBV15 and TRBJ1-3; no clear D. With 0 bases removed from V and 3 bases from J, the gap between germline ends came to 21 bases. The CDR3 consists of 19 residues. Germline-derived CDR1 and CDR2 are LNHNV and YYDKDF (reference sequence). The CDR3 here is CATSRDPGGWAEFGNTIYF. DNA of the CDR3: TGTGCCACCAGCAGAGATCCGGGCGGATGGGCAGAATTTGGAAACACCATATATTTT.

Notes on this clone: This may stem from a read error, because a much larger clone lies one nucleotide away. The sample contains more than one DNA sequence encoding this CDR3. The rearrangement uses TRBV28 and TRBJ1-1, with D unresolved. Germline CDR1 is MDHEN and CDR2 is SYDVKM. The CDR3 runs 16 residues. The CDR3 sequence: CASSPVERLMNTEAFF. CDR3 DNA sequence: TGTGCCAGCAGCCCGGTTGAGCGGCTCATGAACACTGAAGCCTTCTTT.

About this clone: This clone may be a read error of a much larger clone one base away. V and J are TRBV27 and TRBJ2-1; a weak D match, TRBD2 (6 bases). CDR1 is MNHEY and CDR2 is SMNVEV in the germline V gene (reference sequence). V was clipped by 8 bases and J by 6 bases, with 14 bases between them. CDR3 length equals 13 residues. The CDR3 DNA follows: TGTGCCAGCCTCCGGGACTCCCTCAATGAGCAGTTCTTC. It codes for CASLRDSLNEQFF.

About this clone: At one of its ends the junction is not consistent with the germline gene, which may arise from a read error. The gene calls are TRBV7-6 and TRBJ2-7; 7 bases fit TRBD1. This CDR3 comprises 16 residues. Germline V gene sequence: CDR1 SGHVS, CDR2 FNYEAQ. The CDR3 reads CASSLTVGQVTYEHYF. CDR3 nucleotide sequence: TGTGCCAGCAGCTTAACGGTCGGACAGGTAACCTACGAGCATTACTTC.

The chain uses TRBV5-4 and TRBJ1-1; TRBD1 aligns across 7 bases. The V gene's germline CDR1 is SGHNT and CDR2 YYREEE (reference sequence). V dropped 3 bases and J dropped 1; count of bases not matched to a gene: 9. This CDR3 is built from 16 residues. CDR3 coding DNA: TGTGCCAGCAGCTCACGGACAGGCCCTGCGAACACTGAAGCTTTCTTT. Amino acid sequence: CASSSRTGPANTEAFF.

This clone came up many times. Here the CDR3 reads CSARAGTGPETQYF. CDR3 bases: TGCAGTGCTAGAGCCGGGACAGGGCCGGAGACCCAGTACTTC. The chain employs TRBV20-1 and TRBJ2-5; 9 nucleotides agree with TRBD1. V lost 1 base to trimming and J lost 5 bases; unmatched junction nucleotides: 5. Germline V gene sequence: CDR1 DFQATT, CDR2 SNEGSKA (reference sequence). The CDR3 extends over 14 amino acids.

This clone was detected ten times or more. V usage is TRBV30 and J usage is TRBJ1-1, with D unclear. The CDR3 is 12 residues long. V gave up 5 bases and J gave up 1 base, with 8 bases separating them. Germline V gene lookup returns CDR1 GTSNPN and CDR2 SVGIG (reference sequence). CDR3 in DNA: TGTGCCTGGGCGTCAGGGAACACTGAAGCTTTCTTT. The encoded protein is CAWASGNTEAFF.

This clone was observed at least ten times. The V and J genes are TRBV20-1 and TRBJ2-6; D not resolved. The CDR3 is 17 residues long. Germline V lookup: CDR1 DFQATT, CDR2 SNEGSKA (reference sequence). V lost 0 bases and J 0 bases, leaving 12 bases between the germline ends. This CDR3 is CSARDAFRPSGANVLTF. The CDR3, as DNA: TGCAGTGCTAGAGATGCCTTCCGGCCCTCTGGGGCCAACGTCCTGACTTTC.

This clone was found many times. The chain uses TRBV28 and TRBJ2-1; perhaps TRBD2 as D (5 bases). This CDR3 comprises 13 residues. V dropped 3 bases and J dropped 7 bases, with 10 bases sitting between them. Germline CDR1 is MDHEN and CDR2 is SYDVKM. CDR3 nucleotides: TGTGCCAGCAGTTTCCTACTAGGAAATGAGCAGTTCTTC. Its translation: CASSFLLGNEQFF. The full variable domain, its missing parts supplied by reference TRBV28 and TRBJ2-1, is DVKVTQSSRYLVKRTGEKVFLECVQDMDHENMFWYRQDPGLGLRLIYFSYDVKMKEKGDIPEGYSVSREKKERFSLILESASTNQTSMYLCASSFLLGNEQFFGPGTRLTVL.

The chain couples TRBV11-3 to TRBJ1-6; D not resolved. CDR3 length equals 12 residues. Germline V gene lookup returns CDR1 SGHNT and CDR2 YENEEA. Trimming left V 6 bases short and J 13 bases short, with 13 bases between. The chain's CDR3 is CASSESGGPLHF. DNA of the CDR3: TGTGCCAGCAGTGAATCGGGAGGTCCCCTCCACTTT.

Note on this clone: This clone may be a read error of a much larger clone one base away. The CDR3 nucleotides read TGCGCCAGCAGCCCTGGGGAGGGAGGCGCTGAAGCTTTCTTT. The encoded protein is CASSPGEGGAEAFF. This rearrangement joins TRBV5-1 to TRBJ1-1; D remains ambiguous. This CDR3 is built from 14 residues. V was clipped by 4 bases and J by 6 bases, with 16 bases between them. Germline V gene lookup returns CDR1 SGHRS and CDR2 YFSETQ.

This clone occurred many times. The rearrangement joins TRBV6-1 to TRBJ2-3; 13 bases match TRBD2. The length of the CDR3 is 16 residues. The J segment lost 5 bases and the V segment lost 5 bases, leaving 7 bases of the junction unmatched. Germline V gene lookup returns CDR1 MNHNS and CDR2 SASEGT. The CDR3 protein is CASSLQGLAGIDTQYF. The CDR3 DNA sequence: TGTGCCAGCAGTCTTCAGGGACTAGCGGGGATAGATACGCAGTATTTT.

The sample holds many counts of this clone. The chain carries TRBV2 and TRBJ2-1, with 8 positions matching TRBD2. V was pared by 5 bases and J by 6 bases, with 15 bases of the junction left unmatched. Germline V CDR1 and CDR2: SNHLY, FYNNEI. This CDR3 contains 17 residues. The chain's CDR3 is CASSPERAGGVSNEQFF. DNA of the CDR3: TGTGCCAGCAGTCCAGAACGGGCGGGGGGCGTAAGCAATGAGCAGTTCTTC.

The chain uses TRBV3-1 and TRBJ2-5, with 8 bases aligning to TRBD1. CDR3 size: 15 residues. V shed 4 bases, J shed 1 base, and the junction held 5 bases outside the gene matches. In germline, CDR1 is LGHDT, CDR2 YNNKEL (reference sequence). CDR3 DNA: TGTGCCAGCAGCCTCCGGGACAGGATCCAAGAGACCCAGTACTTC. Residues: CASSLRDRIQETQYF.

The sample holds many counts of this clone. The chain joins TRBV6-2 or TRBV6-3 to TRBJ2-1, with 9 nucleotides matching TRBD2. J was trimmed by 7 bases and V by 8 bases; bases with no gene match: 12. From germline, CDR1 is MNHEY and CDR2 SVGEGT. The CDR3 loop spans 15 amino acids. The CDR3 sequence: CASLPHAGGRNEQFF. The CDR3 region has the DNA TGTGCCAGCCTTCCTCATGCGGGGGGGCGAAATGAGCAGTTCTTC.

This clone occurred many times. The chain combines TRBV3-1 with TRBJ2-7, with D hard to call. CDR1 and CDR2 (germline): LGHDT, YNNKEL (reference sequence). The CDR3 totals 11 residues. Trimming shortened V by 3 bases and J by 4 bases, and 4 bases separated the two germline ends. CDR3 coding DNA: TGTGCCAGCAGCCAGGAATACGAGCAGTACTTC. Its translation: CASSQEYEQYF.